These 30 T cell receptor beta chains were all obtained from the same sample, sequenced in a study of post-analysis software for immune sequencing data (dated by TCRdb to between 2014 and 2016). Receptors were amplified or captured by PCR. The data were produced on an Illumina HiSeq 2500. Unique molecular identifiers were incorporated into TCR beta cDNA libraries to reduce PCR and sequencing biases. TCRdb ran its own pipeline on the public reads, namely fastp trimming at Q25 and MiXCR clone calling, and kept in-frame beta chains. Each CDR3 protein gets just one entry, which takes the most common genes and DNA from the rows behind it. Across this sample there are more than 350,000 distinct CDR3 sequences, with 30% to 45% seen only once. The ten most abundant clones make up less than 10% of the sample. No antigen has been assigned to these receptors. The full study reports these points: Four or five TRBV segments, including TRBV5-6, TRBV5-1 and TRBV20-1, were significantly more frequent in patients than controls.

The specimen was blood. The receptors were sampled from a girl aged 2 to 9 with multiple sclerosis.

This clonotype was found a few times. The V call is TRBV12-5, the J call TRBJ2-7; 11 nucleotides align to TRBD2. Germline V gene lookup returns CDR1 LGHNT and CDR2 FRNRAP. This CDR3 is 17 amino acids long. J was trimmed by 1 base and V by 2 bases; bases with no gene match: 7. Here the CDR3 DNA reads TGTGCTAGTGGTTTGCCCCTTACTAGCGGGAGTTCCTACGAGCAGTACTTC. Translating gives CASGLPLTSGSSYEQYF.

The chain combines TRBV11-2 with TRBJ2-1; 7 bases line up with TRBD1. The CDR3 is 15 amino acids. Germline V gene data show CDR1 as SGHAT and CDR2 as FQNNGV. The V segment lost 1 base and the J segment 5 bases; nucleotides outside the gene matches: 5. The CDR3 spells CASSLGQGTHNEQFF. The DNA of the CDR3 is TGTGCCAGCAGCTTAGGACAGGGAACCCACAATGAGCAGTTCTTC.

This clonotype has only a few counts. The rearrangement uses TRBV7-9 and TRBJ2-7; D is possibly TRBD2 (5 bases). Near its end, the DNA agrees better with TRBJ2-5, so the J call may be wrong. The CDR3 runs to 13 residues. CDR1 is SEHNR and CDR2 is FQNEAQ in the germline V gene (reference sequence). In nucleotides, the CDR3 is TGTGCCAGCAGCCTTCTAGCCGGGGAGACCCAGTACTTC. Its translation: CASSLLAGETQYF.

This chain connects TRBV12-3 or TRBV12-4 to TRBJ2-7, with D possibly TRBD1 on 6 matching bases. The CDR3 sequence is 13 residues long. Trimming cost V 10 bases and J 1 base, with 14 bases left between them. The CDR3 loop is CATRAGASYEQYF. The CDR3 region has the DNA TGTGCCACCCGGGCAGGGGCTTCCTACGAGCAGTACTTC.

CDR3 residues: CSAKLASGGNEQFF. For the CDR3, the DNA is TGCAGTGCCAAGCTGGCTAGCGGGGGGAATGAGCAGTTCTTC. The chain combines TRBV20-1 with TRBJ2-1; TRBD2 matches at 11 bases. The CDR3 covers 14 residues. After removal of 6 bases from V and 7 bases from J, the junction contained 8 bases not matched to a gene. The germline V gene has CDR1 DFQATT and CDR2 SNEGSKA (reference sequence).

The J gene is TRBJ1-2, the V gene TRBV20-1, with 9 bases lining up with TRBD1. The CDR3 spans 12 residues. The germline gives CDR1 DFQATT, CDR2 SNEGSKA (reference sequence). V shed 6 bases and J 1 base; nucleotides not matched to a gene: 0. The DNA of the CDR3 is TGCAGTGCGGACAGGGGTAACTATGGCTACACCTTC. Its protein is CSADRGNYGYTF.

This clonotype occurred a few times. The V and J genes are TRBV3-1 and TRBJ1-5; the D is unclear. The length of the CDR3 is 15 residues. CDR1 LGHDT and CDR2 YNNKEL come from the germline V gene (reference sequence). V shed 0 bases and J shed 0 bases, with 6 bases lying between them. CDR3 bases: TGTGCCAGCAGCCAAGAGGGGTATAGCAATCAGCCCCAGCATTTT. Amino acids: CASSQEGYSNQPQHF.

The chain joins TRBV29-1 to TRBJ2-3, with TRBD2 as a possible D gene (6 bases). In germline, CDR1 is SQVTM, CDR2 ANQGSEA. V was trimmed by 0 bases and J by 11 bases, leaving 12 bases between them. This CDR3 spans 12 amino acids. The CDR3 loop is CSVEERRGKQYF. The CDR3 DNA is TGCAGCGTTGAAGAGCGACGGGGGAAGCAGTATTTT.

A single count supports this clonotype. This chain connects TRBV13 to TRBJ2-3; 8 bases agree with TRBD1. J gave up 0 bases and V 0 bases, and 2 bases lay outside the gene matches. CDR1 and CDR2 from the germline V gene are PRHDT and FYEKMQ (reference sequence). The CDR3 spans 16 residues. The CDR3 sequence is CASSLGRDRSTDTQYF. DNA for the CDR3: TGTGCCAGCAGCTTAGGCAGGGACAGGAGCACAGATACGCAGTATTTT.

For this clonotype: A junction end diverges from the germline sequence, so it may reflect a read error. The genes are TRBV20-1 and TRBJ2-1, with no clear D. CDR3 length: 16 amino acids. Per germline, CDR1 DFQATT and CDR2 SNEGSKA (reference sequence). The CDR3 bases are TGCAGTGCTGGAGATCGTCGGGCAACGTCCTACAATGAGCAGTTCTTC. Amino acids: CSAGDRRATSYNEQFF.

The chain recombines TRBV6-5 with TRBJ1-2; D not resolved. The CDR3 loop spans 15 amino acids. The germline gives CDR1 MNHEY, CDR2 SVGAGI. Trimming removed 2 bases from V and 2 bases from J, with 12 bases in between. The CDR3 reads CASSYSGRRNYGYTF. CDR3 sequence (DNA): TGTGCCAGCAGTTACAGCGGACGGAGGAACTATGGCTACACCTTC.

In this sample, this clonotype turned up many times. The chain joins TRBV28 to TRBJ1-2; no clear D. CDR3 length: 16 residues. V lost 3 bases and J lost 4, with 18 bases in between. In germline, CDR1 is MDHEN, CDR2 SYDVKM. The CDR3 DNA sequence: TGTGCCAGCAGTTTTGGTCTCGGTAGGGTTTCCTATGGCTACACCTTC. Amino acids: CASSFGLGRVSYGYTF.

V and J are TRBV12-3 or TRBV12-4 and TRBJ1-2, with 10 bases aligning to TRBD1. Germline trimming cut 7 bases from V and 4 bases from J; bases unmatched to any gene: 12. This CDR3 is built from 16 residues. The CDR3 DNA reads TGTGCCAGCAACTCCCTCTCGGGACAGGGGTTCTATGGCTACACCTTC. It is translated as CASNSLSGQGFYGYTF.

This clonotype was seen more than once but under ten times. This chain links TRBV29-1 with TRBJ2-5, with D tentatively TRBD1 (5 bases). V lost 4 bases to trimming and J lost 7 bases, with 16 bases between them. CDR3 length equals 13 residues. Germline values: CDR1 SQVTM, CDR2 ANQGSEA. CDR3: CSVGALATGTQYF. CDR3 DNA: TGCAGCGTTGGGGCCCTCGCAACAGGGACCCAGTACTTC.

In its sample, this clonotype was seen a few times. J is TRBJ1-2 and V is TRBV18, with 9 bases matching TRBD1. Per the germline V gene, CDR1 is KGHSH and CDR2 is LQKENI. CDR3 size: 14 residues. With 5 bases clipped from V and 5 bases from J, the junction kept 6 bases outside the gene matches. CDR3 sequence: CASSSGQGLYGYTF. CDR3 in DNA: TGTGCCAGCTCATCGGGACAGGGATTGTATGGCTACACCTTC.

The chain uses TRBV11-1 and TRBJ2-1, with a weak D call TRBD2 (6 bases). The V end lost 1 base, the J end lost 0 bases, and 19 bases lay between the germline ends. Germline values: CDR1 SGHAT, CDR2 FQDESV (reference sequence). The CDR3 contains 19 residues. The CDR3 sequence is CASSLGGGVAASSYNEQFF. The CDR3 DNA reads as TGTGCCAGCAGCTTAGGGGGTGGGGTAGCGGCAAGCTCCTACAATGAGCAGTTCTTC.

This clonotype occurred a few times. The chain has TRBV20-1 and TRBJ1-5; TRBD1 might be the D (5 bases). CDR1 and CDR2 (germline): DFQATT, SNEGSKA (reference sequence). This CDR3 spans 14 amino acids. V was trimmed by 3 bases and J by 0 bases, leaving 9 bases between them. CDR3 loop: CSASIGGSNQPQHF. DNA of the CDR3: TGCAGTGCTAGTATCGGGGGTAGCAATCAGCCCCAGCATTTT.

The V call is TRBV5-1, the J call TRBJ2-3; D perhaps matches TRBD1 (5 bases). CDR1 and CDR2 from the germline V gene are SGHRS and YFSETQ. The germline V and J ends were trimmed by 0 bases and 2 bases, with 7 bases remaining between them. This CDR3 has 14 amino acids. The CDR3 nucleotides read TGCGCCAGCAGCTTGGGACAGATCACAGATACGCAGTATTTT. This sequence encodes CASSLGQITDTQYF.

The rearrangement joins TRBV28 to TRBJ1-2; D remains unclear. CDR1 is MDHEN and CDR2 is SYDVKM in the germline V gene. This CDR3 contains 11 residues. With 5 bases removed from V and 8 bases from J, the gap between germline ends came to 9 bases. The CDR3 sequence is CASSIDPGYTF. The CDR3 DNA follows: TGTGCCAGCAGTATTGACCCGGGCTACACCTTC.

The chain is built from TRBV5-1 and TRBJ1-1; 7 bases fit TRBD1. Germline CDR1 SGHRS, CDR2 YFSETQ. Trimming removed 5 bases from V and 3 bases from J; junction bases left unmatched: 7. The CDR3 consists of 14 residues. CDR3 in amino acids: CASRDRQGDTEAFF. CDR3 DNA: TGCGCCAGCAGGGACAGACAGGGAGACACTGAAGCTTTCTTT.

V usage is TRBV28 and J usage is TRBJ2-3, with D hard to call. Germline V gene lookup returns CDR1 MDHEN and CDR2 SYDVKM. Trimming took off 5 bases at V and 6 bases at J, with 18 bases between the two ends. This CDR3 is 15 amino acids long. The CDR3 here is CASSPLLSLLDTQYF. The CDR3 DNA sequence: TGTGCCAGCAGTCCCCTACTGAGCCTGCTGGATACGCAGTATTTT.

The chain's CDR3 is CSARDLAGRYYNEQFF. CDR3 DNA sequence: TGCAGTGCTAGAGACCTAGCGGGACGCTATTACAATGAGCAGTTCTTC. The chain carries TRBV20-1 and TRBJ2-1, with 9 bases lining up with TRBD2. The CDR3 runs to 16 residues. The germline gives CDR1 DFQATT, CDR2 SNEGSKA (reference sequence). V lost 0 bases to trimming and J lost 4 bases; unmatched junction nucleotides: 7.

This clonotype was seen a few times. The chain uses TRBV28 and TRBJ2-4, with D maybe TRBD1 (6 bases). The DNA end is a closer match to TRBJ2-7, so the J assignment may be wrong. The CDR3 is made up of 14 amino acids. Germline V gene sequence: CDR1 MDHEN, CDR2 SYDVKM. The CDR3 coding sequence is TGTGCCAGCAGTCTTCCGCAGGGGAATGACGAGCAGTACTTC. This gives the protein CASSLPQGNDEQYF.

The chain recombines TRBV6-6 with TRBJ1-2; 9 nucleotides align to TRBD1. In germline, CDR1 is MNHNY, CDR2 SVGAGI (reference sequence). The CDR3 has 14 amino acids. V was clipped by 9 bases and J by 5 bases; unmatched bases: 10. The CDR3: CASRRTGELYGYTF. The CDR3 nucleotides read TGTGCCAGTCGTCGGACAGGGGAGCTATATGGCTACACCTTC.

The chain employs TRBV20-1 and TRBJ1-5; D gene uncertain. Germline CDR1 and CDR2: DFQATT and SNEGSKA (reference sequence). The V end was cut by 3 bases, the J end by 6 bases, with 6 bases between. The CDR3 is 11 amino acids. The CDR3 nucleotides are TGCAGTGCTAGCCGGGGTCAGCCCCAGCATTTT. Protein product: CSASRGQPQHF.

CDR3 residues: CASSRQFPTNEKLFF. CDR3 coding DNA: TGTGCCAGCAGCCGACAGTTTCCAACTAATGAAAAACTGTTTTTT. The J gene is TRBJ1-4, the V gene TRBV7-9, with D tentatively TRBD1 (5 bases). CDR1 is SEHNR and CDR2 is FQNEAQ in the germline V gene (reference sequence). V was pared by 5 bases and J by 0 bases, with 10 bases between. This CDR3 has 15 amino acids.

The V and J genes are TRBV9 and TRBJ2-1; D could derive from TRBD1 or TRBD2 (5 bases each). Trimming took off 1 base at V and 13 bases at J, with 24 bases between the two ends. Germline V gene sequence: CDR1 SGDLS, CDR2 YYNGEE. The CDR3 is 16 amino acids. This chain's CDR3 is CASSVRDGTISETQFF. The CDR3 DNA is TGTGCCAGCAGCGTAAGGGATGGGACGATTAGTGAGACCCAGTTCTTC. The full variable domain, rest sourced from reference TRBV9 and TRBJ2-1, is DSGVTQTPKHLITATGQRVTLRCSPRSGDLSVYWYQQSLDQGLQFLIQYYNGEERAKGNILERFSAQQFPDLHSELNLSSLELGDSALYFCASSVRDGTISETQFFGPGTRLTVL.

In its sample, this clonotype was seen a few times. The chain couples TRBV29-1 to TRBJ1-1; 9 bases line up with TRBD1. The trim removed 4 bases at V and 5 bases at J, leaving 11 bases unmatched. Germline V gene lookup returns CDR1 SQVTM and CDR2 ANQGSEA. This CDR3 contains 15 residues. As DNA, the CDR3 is TGCAGCGTTGTGCCCCGGGACAGGGTAAGGACTGAAGCTTTCTTT. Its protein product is CSVVPRDRVRTEAFF.

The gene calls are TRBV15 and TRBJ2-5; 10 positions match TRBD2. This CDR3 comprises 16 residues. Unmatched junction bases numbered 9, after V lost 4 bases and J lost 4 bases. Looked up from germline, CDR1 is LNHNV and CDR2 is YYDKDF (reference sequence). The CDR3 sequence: CATSTQPGLARETQYF. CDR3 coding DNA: TGTGCCACCAGCACCCAACCGGGACTAGCGAGAGAGACCCAGTACTTC.

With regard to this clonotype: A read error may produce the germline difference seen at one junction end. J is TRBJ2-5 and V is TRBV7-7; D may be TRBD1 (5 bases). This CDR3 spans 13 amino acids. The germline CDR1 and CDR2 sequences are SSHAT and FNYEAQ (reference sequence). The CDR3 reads CASSLGVLETQYF. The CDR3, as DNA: TGTGCTAGCAGCTTAGGGGTATTGGAGACCCAGTACTTC.